This T cell receptor beta chain was profiled in a study of blood T cell repertoires in COVID-19. On the study more broadly: Spain, Italy and the United States supplied samples that represented acute and convalescent COVID-19. PBMCs, B-cell-depleted T cells, or T cells provided the cDNA or gDNA that made up the material.

Source study methods: How many nucleated cells were present was estimated from reference gene primer amplification. Some clones are missing from TCRdb's copy, which holds only in-frame ones; the method was immunoSEQ multiplex PCR. V and J calls plus clone size are reproduced from that table; the DNA served to infer D and trimming. The sample yields some 220,000 clones, roughly 85% seen once. Followed over time, Seattle patients had been enrolled while infection was active. Germline assignment: CDR1 LNHDA and CDR2 SQIVND (reference sequence). This CDR3 spans 17 amino acids. With 4 bases clipped from V and 8 bases from J, the junction kept 9 bases outside the gene matches.

V is TRBV19 and J is TRBJ2-1; TRBD2 aligns across 15 bases. Sequenced input: peripheral blood. The origin of this receptor is a man in his fifties with COVID-19, enrolled during active disease. The CDR3, as DNA: TGTGCCAGTAGTAGTGGGACTAGCGGGGGGTTTAGAGATGAGCAGTTCTTC. It specifies CASSSGTSGGFRDEQFF.